Following are 15 T cell receptor beta chains from one sample sequenced in a study of cytomegalovirus exposure and HLA in healthy donors. Generated by immunoSEQ multiplex PCR, the TCRdb table keeps only in-frame clones and is missing some. The sample consists of 150,000 to 250,000 clones, roughly 82% of them appearing once. The sequenced sample was PBMCs. These TCRs come from a woman in her twenties or thirties in good health and CMV-seropositive.

CDR3 loop: CASSLAGGTNEQFF. Here the CDR3 DNA reads TGTGCCAGCTCCCTAGCGGGAGGAACCAATGAGCAGTTCTTC. The chain uses TRBV19 and TRBJ2-1, with 11 bases fitting TRBD2. Trimming at V came to 9 bases and at J to 6 bases, leaving 7 bases not matched to a gene. Germline V gene data show CDR1 as LNHDA and CDR2 as SQIVND (reference sequence). This CDR3 region has 14 residues.

The CDR3 DNA reads as TGTGCCAGCAGCCTGGGACAGGGATACAACACTGAAGCTTTCTTT. It yields the protein CASSLGQGYNTEAFF. The chain uses TRBV7-9 and TRBJ1-1; 9 bases fit TRBD1. The germline gives CDR1 SEHNR, CDR2 FQNEAQ (reference sequence). This CDR3 has 15 residues. J was trimmed by 2 bases and V by 5 bases; bases with no gene match: 6.

This clone has more than one count but fewer than ten. At the DNA level, this CDR3 is encoded by other sequences in the same sample as well. The chain recombines TRBV28 with TRBJ1-2; no definite D call. The CDR3 extends over 12 amino acids. The V gene lost 4 bases and the J gene lost 2 bases, with 5 bases spanning the gap. Looked up from germline, CDR1 is MDHEN and CDR2 is SYDVKM. CDR3 bases: TGTGCCAGCAGTTCGGGGAACTATGGCTACACCTTC. Protein: CASSSGNYGYTF.

The J gene is TRBJ2-4, the V gene TRBV2; no reliable D call. V shed 6 bases and J shed 2 bases, with 8 bases lying between them. CDR1 SNHLY and CDR2 FYNNEI come from the germline V gene. The CDR3 covers 13 residues. This CDR3 reads CASSPDPKNIQYF. CDR3 DNA sequence: TGTGCCAGCAGCCCAGATCCCAAAAACATTCAGTACTTC. The entire variable domain, with the rest obtained from reference TRBV2 and TRBJ2-4, is as follows: EPEVTQTPSHQVTQMGQEVILRCVPISNHLYFYWYRQILGQKVEFLVSFYNNEISEKSEIFDDQFSVERPDGSNFTLKIRSTKLEDSAMYFCASSPDPKNIQYFGAGTRLSVL.

The chain has TRBV2 and TRBJ2-5; the D gene is possibly TRBD1 (5 bases). Germline V CDR1 and CDR2: SNHLY, FYNNEI. This CDR3 comprises 13 residues. V was cut by 5 bases and J by 5 bases, with 12 bases left in between. The CDR3: CASSRGLRETQYF. CDR3 DNA: TGTGCCAGCAGTAGGGGTTTGAGGGAGACCCAGTACTTC.

The chain joins TRBV19 to TRBJ2-1; a weak D match, TRBD2 (6 bases). Germline V gives CDR1 LNHDA, CDR2 SQIVND (reference sequence). The CDR3 runs 14 residues. The V and J ends lost 4 bases and 6 bases respectively, with 13 bases between them. The CDR3 sequence: CASSTWEAANEQFF. CDR3 nucleotide sequence: TGTGCCAGTAGTACTTGGGAGGCCGCCAATGAGCAGTTCTTC.

The chain has TRBV30 and TRBJ1-2, with 8 bases that match TRBD1. After removal of 4 bases from V and 8 bases from J, the junction contained 15 bases not matched to a gene. CDR3 size: 15 residues. Looked up from germline, CDR1 is GTSNPN and CDR2 is SVGIG (reference sequence). The CDR3 DNA follows: TGTGCCTGGACCTCGGCTCACCAGGGGGCGGAGGGCTACACCTTC. Protein: CAWTSAHQGAEGYTF.

The chain carries TRBV12-5 and TRBJ1-5; no clear D. The CDR3 loop spans 17 amino acids. Germline V gene lookup returns CDR1 LGHNT and CDR2 FRNRAP. V was cut by 0 bases and J by 2 bases, with 14 bases left in between. The CDR3 spells CASGLVPGGEGNQPQHF. For the CDR3, the DNA is TGTGCTAGTGGTTTGGTACCGGGAGGAGAAGGCAATCAGCCCCAGCATTTT.

V is TRBV30 and J is TRBJ1-2; TRBD1 matches 8 bases. In germline, CDR1 is GTSNPN, CDR2 SVGIG (reference sequence). With V trimmed by 5 bases and J by 8 bases, 4 bases remained unmatched. The CDR3 has 11 residues. CDR3 loop: CAWGQGWGYTF. CDR3 nucleotide sequence: TGTGCCTGGGGACAGGGTTGGGGCTACACCTTC.

In this sample, this clone turned up a few times. The J gene is TRBJ1-2, the V gene TRBV6-6; TRBD1 is a possible D gene (5 bases). Germline V gene data show CDR1 as MNHNY and CDR2 as SVGAGI (reference sequence). Trimming took 9 bases from V and 7 from J, leaving 21 bases between them. The CDR3 covers 14 residues. In DNA form, the CDR3 reads TGTGCCAGTTCGGTCCAGGGTAGGATGGGTGGCTACACCTTC. This translates into CASSVQGRMGGYTF.

The chain combines TRBV5-1 with TRBJ2-5, with 7 bases that match TRBD2. CDR1 is SGHRS, CDR2 YFSETQ, per germline. J was trimmed by 2 bases and V by 3 bases; bases with no gene match: 10. CDR3 length equals 16 residues. CDR3 residues: CASSSRTRSIQETQYF. CDR3 DNA sequence: TGCGCCAGCAGCTCACGGACTAGAAGTATTCAAGAGACCCAGTACTTC.

The J gene is TRBJ2-5, the V gene TRBV5-1; 7 nucleotides line up with TRBD1. Unmatched junction bases numbered 3, after V lost 5 bases and J lost 2 bases. Per the germline V gene, CDR1 is SGHRS and CDR2 is YFSETQ. This CDR3 has 13 amino acids. The CDR3 loop is CASRQGTQETQYF. CDR3 nucleotides: TGCGCCAGCAGACAGGGGACGCAAGAGACCCAGTACTTC.

V usage is TRBV5-1 and J usage is TRBJ2-7, with TRBD2 matching over 12 bases. CDR3 length: 18 residues. V lost 3 bases and J lost 6; bases outside the gene matches: 16. Germline V gene sequence: CDR1 SGHRS, CDR2 YFSETQ. CDR3 residues: CASSWTATSGRYFGEQYF. CDR3 bases: TGCGCCAGCAGCTGGACCGCCACTAGCGGGAGGTATTTCGGCGAGCAGTACTTC.

The chain employs TRBV29-1 and TRBJ1-1, with a weak D call TRBD1 (5 bases). Per germline, CDR1 SQVTM and CDR2 ANQGSEA. The CDR3 length is 13 residues. Trimming left V 7 bases short and J 1 base short, with 13 bases between. The CDR3 DNA follows: TGCAGCGCGGGGCGGGATGAGAACACTGAAGCTTTCTTT. Protein: CSAGRDENTEAFF.

The chain couples TRBV6-4 to TRBJ1-2; D ambiguous. The V gene lost 5 bases and the J gene lost 7 bases, with 11 bases spanning the gap. The CDR3 is made up of 12 amino acids. Germline CDR1 is MRHNA and CDR2 is SNTAGT. The CDR3 region is CASSFSRGGYTF. For the CDR3, the DNA is TGTGCCAGCAGTTTCAGCCGAGGTGGCTACACCTTC.